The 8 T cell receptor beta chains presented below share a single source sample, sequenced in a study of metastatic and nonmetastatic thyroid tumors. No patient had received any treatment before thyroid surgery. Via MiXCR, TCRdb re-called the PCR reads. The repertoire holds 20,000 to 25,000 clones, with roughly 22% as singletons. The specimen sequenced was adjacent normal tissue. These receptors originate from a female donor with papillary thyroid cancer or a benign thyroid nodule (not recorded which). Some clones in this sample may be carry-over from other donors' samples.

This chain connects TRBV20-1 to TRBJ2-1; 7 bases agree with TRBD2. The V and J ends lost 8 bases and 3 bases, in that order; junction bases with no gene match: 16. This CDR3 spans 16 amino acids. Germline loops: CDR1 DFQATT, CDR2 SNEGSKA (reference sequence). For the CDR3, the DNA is TGCAGTTCCCCGGTGCGAGCGGGAACCTACTACAATGAGCAGTTCTTC. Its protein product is CSSPVRAGTYYNEQFF.

The CDR3 sequence: CASSLGVLAGNNEQFF. For the CDR3, the DNA is TGTGCCAGCAGTTTAGGGGTACTAGCGGGTAATAACGAGCAGTTCTTC. This chain uses TRBV12-3 or TRBV12-4 with TRBJ2-1, with 9 bases identical to TRBD2. The CDR3 sequence is 16 residues long. V lost 1 base, J lost 10 bases, and 11 bases stayed unmatched.

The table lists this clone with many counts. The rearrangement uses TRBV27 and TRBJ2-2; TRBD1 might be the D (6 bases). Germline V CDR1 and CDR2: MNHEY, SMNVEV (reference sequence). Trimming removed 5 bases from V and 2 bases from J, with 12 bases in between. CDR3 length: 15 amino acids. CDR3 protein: CASSPQGPNTGELFF. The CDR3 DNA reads TGTGCCAGCAGTCCTCAGGGGCCAAACACCGGGGAGCTGTTTTTT.

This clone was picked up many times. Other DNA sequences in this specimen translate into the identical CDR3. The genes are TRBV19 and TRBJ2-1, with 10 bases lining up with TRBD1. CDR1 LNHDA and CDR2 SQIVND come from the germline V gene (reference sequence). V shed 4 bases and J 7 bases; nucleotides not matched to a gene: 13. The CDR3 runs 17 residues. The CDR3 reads CASSRGTGEDRRNEQFF. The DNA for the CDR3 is TGTGCCAGTAGTAGAGGGACAGGGGAAGACCGTCGGAATGAGCAGTTCTTC.

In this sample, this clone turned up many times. The CDR3 sequence: CSASGQGPQYNEQFF. In nucleotides, the CDR3 is TGCAGTGCTAGCGGTCAAGGACCTCAATACAATGAGCAGTTCTTC. The rearrangement joins TRBV20-1 to TRBJ2-1, with D unresolved. CDR3 size: 15 residues. V lost 3 bases, J lost 4 bases, and 16 bases lay in between. The germline CDR1 and CDR2 sequences are DFQATT and SNEGSKA (reference sequence).

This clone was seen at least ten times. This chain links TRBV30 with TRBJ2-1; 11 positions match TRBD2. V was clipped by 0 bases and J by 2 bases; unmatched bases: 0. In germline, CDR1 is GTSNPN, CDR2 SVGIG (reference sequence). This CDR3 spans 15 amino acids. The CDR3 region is CAWSVGLAAYNEQFF. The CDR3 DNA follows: TGTGCCTGGAGTGTGGGACTAGCGGCCTACAATGAGCAGTTCTTC.

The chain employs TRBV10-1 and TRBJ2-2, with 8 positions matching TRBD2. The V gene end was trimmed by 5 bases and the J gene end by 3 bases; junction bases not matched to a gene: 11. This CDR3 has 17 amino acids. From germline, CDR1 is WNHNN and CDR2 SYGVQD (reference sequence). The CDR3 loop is CASSRSSGRLHTGELFF. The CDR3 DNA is TGCGCCAGCAGTAGGTCGAGCGGGAGACTCCACACCGGGGAGCTGTTTTTT.

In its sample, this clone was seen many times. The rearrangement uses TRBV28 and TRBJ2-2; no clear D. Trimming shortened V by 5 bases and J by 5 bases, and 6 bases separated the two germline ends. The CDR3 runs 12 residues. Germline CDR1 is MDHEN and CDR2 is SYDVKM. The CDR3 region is CASSTWTGELFF. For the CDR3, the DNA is TGTGCCAGCAGTACCTGGACCGGGGAGCTGTTTTTT.